This is a list of T cell receptor beta chains from one sample in a study of blood T cell repertoires in COVID-19. The data were produced by immunoSEQ multiplex PCR, yet TCRdb's version contains in-frame clones alone and is incomplete. The data contain some 200,000 clones, about 78% of them seen just once; the ten biggest clones take up roughly 8.8%. Input material: peripheral blood. The receptors here all came from a woman aged 45-59 years with active or convalescent COVID-19. The CDR3 runs from the conserved cysteine through the conserved F or W. Each record gives: J gene, D gene, clone size, V gene, CDR3 DNA, CDR3 protein. A D gene is named only where the DNA matches it firmly. Where a row states a size, it is once, few, many or the class of an expanded clone; other rows omit it.

TRBJ1-2,TRBD1,NA,TRBV27,TGTGCCAGCAGGCCAGGGGGCAGGGCTGGCTACACCTTC,CASRPGGRAGYTF
TRBJ2-4,TRBD1,NA,TRBV12-3/TRBV12-4,TGTGCCAGCAGTTTAGGACAGGGTATTCAGTACTTC,CASSLGQGIQYF
TRBJ1-2,TRBD1,once,TRBV11-2,TGTGCCAGCAGGTCGACAGGGTCTAACTATGGCTACACCTTC,CASRSTGSNYGYTF
TRBJ2-7,NA,NA,TRBV6-5,TGTGCCAGCTGGTCGGGTCTAAACTCCTACGAGCAGTACTTC,CASWSGLNSYEQYF
TRBJ2-1,TRBD1,NA,TRBV7-2,TGTGCCAGCAGCACCGCCGGGACAGGGACAACAGATGAGCAGTTCTTC,CASSTAGTGTTDEQFF
TRBJ1-3,TRBD1,NA,TRBV11-2,TGTGCCAGCAGCCTCAGGGGGCAAACTGGAAACACCATATATTTT,CASSLRGQTGNTIYF
TRBJ2-5,TRBD2,NA,TRBV4-1,TGCGCCAGCAGCCACGGACTAGCGGGAGGATACCAAGAGACCCAGTACTTC,CASSHGLAGGYQETQYF
TRBJ1-6,NA,NA,TRBV6-1,TGTGCCAGCAGTGAAAGGGGCGGAGAATATAATTCACCCCTCCACTTT,CASSERGGEYNSPLHF
TRBJ2-7,TRBD1,NA,TRBV19,TGTGCCAGTAGTCCACGGACAGGGGGGGGCGAGCAGTACTTC,CASSPRTGGGEQYF
TRBJ2-3,NA,NA,TRBV6-5,TGTGCCAGCAGTCCCGCAGGGTCAGATACGCAGTATTTT,CASSPAGSDTQYF
TRBJ2-7,NA,few,TRBV4-3,TGCGCCAGCAGCCAAGACATCGGGACCTACGAGCAGTACTTC,CASSQDIGTYEQYF
TRBJ2-1,NA,NA,TRBV6-5,TGTGCCAGCAGATCTTACCCGGAGGATTCTGAGCAGTTCTTC,CASRSYPEDSEQFF
TRBJ1-4,NA,NA,TRBV19,TGTGCCAGTAGTACCTCAGGGTCGACTAATGAAAAACTGTTTTTT,CASSTSGSTNEKLFF
TRBJ1-4,NA,NA,TRBV5-1,TGCGCCAGCAGCCTAGGTTCGAATAATGAAAAACTGTTTTTT,CASSLGSNNEKLFF
TRBJ2-1,TRBD2,NA,TRBV19,TGTGCCAGTAGTAATGGGAGGGACTTTTACAATGAGCAGTTCTTC,CASSNGRDFYNEQFF
TRBJ2-2,NA,NA,TRBV5-1,TGCGCCAGCAGCTTGGACGGGAGAACCGGGGAGCTGTTTTTT,CASSLDGRTGELFF
TRBJ1-1,TRBD1,NA,TRBV7-2,TGTGCCAGCAGCTTAAGGTCCGGGACAGGGGCTTTGAACACTGAAGCTTTCTTT,CASSLRSGTGALNTEAFF
TRBJ1-2,NA,NA,TRBV5-6,TGTGCCAGCAGCTTGGGCATCGCGGGGGTTGGCTACACCTTC,CASSLGIAGVGYTF
TRBJ1-5,TRBD1,once,TRBV18,TGTGCCAGCTCGGGGGGACAGTCAAATCAGCCCCAGCATTTT,CASSGGQSNQPQHF
TRBJ2-5,NA,NA,TRBV5-1,TGCGCCAGCAGCTTGGCCGAAGAGACCCAGTACTTC,CASSLAEETQYF
TRBJ1-1,TRBD1,once,TRBV19,TGTGCCAGTAGTGACAGGGGCGGCACTGAAGCTTTCTTT,CASSDRGGTEAFF
TRBJ1-2,NA,once,TRBV18,TGTGCCAGCTCGCTACTAGATAACTATGGCTACACCTTC,CASSLLDNYGYTF
TRBJ1-1,NA,once,TRBV5-1,TGCGCCAGCAGGCCAGGGGTTGGGGACACTGAAGCTTTCTTT,CASRPGVGDTEAFF
TRBJ2-3,TRBD1,NA,TRBV28,TGTGCCAGCAGTTTACTCCCGGGACAGGGCGCCACAGATACGCAGTATTTT,CASSLLPGQGATDTQYF
TRBJ2-7,NA,NA,TRBV6-5,TGTGCCAGCGACAGGCCCCTGGGCGAGCAGTACTTC,CASDRPLGEQYF
TRBJ2-3,TRBD1,NA,TRBV10-3,TGTGCCATTCGACAGGGGTCCGGGGCAGATACGCAGTATTTT,CAIRQGSGADTQYF
TRBJ2-5,TRBD2,NA,TRBV13,TGTGCCAGCAGCCTTACGACTAGCGGGAGGGAGACCCAGTACTTC,CASSLTTSGRETQYF
TRBJ1-4,TRBD1,NA,TRBV5-1,TGCGCCAGCAGCCAGACAGGGGGCATGGAAAAACTGTTTTTT,CASSQTGGMEKLFF
TRBJ2-1,TRBD2,NA,TRBV2,TGTGCCAGCAGTGAAGCGGGGAGGGTAGCTTACAATGAGCAGTTCTTC,CASSEAGRVAYNEQFF
TRBJ2-2,TRBD1,NA,TRBV10-3,TGTGCCATCAGCAATCGACAGGGCTCGAACACCGGGGAGCTGTTTTTT,CAISNRQGSNTGELFF
TRBJ2-5,NA,NA,TRBV30,TGTGCCTGGAGTGTACTGCTTCAAGAGACCCAGTACTTC,CAWSVLLQETQYF
TRBJ1-5,TRBD1,NA,TRBV3-1/TRBV3-2,TGTGCCAGCAGCCAAGATCAAGCAGGGGGAAGGGCCCAGCATTTT,CASSQDQAGGRAQHF
TRBJ2-7,NA,NA,TRBV14,TGTGCCAGCAGCCATGAGCAGGGCTACGAGCAGTACTTC,CASSHEQGYEQYF
TRBJ1-2,TRBD1,NA,TRBV7-3,TGTGCCAGCAGCACTCGGGGGAGGACAGGTCCTAACTATGGCTACACCTTC,CASSTRGRTGPNYGYTF